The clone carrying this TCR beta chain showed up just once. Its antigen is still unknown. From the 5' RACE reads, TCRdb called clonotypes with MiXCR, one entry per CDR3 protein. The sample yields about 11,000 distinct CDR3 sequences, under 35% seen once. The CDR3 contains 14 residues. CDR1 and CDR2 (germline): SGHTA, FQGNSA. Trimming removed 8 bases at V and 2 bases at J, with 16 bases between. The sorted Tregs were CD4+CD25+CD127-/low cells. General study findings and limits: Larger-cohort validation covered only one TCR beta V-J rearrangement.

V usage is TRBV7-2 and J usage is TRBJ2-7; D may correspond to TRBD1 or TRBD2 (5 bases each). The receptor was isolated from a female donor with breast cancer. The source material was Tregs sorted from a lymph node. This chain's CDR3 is CASGIRDRTYEQYF. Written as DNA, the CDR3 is TGTGCCAGCGGCATACGGGACCGAACCTACGAGCAGTACTTC.